This is a list of T cell receptor beta chains from one sample in a study of molecular identifiers for immune sequencing clone quantification. TCRdb re-analysed the PCR reads in MiXCR, keeping a single row per CDR3 protein. The sample yields 97,000 or so distinct CDR3 sequences, 35% seen once. Sequencing was done on a sample of naive CD8+ T cells from blood, with Jurkat cell RNA spiked in. The receptors originated from a human donor in good health. Some libraries in this study had Jurkat cell RNA spiked in. The conserved cysteine and the conserved F or W are not part of the CDR3 here. Some rows mark clone size as missing; the rest say once, few, many or name a class of expanded clone.

len	j_gene	abundance	v_gene	CDR3aa
15	TRBJ1-2	-	TRBV28	ASSPTGRSLRPYGYT
13	TRBJ2-3	-	TRBV7-6	ASSSDRQAEDTQY
14	TRBJ2-1	few	TRBV4-3	ASSQFAAGPDNEQF
12	TRBJ2-5	many	TRBV7-9	ASSPTGGRETQY
13	TRBJ2-3	-	TRBV9	ASSPGSWGADTQY
15	TRBJ2-3	few	TRBV12-3/TRBV12-4	ASSLARLAGGADTQY
12	TRBJ1-1	-	TRBV9	ASSVGLGVPEAF
12	TRBJ2-7	many	TRBV20-1	SARDHRGWREQY
14	TRBJ1-5	-	TRBV6-2/TRBV6-3	ASSYSIPLGNQHQH
12	TRBJ2-7	few	TRBV4-3	ASSPQRRPHEQY
13	TRBJ2-2	few	TRBV20-1	SALRTSGNTGELF
14	TRBJ2-3	many	TRBV12-3/TRBV12-4	ASDGAQDQATDTQY
13	TRBJ2-5	-	TRBV24-1	ATSDGTPGGETQY
13	TRBJ2-3	many	TRBV7-6	ASSLGSGIADTQY
11	TRBJ2-7	many	TRBV20-1	SARAPDGYEQY
11	TRBJ2-7	-	TRBV9	ASSKGITYEQY
15	TRBJ2-7	-	TRBV4-3	ASSQDYDWTSGNEQY